This TCR beta chain was sequenced during a study of blood T cell repertoires in COVID-19. Looking at the study overall: Some COVID-19 samples were acute and others convalescent; all came from the United States, Italy and Spain.

V trimming: 2 bases; J trimming: 8 bases; junction bases outside the gene matches: 6. The CDR3 is 14 residues long. Germline CDR1 PRHDT, CDR2 FYEKMQ (reference sequence). How the authors handled the data: Amplification from reference gene primers served as the basis for estimated nucleated cell counts. The data were produced by immunoSEQ multiplex PCR, yet TCRdb's version contains in-frame clones alone and is incomplete. V, J and clone size reflect that table, while D and trimming were determined from the DNA. The sample consists of some 70,000 clones, about nine tenths of them appearing once. J is TRBJ1-2 and V is TRBV13; 9 nucleotides line up with TRBD1. The receptor was derived from a man aged 45-60 years with active COVID-19. The sequenced sample was peripheral blood. The CDR3 region has the DNA TGTGCCAGCAGCTTAAGGGGGACAGGGAGAGGCTACACCTTC. It yields the protein CASSLRGTGRGYTF.